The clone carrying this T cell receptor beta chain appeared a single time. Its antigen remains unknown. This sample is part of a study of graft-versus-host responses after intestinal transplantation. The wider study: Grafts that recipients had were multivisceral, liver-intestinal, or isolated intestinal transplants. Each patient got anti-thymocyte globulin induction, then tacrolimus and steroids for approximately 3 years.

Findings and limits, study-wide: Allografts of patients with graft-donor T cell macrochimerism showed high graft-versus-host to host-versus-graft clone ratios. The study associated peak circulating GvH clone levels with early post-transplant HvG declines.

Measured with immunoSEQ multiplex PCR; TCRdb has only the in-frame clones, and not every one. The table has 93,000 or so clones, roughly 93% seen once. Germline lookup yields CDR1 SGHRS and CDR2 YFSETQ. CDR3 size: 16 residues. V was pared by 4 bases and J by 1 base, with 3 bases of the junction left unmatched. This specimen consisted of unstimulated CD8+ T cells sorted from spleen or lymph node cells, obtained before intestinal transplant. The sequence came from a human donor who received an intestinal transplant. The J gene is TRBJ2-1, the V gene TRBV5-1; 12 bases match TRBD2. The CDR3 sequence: CASSLLAGGSYNEQFF. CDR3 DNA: TGCGCCAGCAGCCTTCTAGCGGGGGGGTCCTACAATGAGCAGTTCTTC.